These 2 T cell receptor beta chains came from one sample sequenced in a study of cytotoxic CD8 clonotypes in ibrutinib-treated CLL. TCRdb's copy holds only in-frame clones and misses some; the assay was immunoSEQ multiplex PCR. Of 15,000 to 20,000 clones detected, approximately 71% appear once; the ten largest clones hold over 15%. The sequenced sample was PBMCs, obtained before ibrutinib treatment. The source of these receptors is a human donor with chronic lymphocytic leukemia.

In this sample, this clone turned up once. The chain joins TRBV19 to TRBJ1-5, with 7 nucleotides matching TRBD1. Trimming cost V 4 bases and J 6 bases; bases outside gene matches: 6. Germline V gene data show CDR1 as LNHDA and CDR2 as SQIVND (reference sequence). The CDR3 spans 14 residues. The CDR3 protein is CASSNRQGSQPQHF. The CDR3 nucleotides read TGTGCCAGTAGTAATCGACAGGGTAGTCAGCCCCAGCATTTT.

Worth noting for this clone: Other DNA sequences within the sample encode an identical CDR3. V and J are TRBV25-1 and TRBJ2-3; no definite D call. The V end was cut by 5 bases, the J end by 8 bases, with 17 bases between. Looked up from germline, CDR1 is MGHDK and CDR2 is SYGVNS. The CDR3 contains 14 residues. The CDR3 DNA is TGTGCCAGCAGTAAAATCCCTTCCTGGGGTACGCAGTATTTT. Protein sequence: CASSKIPSWGTQYF.